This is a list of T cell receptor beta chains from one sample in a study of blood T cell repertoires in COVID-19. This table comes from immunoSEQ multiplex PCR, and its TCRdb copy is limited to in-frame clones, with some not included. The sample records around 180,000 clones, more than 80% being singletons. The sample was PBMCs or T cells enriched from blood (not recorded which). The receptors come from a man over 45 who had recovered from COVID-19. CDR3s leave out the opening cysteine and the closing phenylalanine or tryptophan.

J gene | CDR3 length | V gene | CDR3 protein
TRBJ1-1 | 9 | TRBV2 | ASSVGSGAF
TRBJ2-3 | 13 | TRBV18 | ASSPTGTATDTQY
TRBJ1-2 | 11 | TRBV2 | ASSAGDLYGYT
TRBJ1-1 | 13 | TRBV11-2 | ASSFVGTGNTEAF
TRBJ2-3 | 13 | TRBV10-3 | AISELHAGADTQY
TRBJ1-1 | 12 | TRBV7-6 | ASSPGTGGTEAF
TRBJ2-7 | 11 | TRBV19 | ASRGQDFYEQY
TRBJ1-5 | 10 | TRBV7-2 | ASRQGNQPQH
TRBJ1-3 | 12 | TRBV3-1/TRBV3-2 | ASSQGTGGNTIY
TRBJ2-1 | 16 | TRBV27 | ASSRTSGGALSYNEQF
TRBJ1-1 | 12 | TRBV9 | ASGEKSGDTEAF
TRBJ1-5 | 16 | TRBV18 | ASSLDRGLIPGHQPQH
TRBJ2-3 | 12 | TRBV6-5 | ASGLAGITDTQY
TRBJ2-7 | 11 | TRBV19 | ASSIQGVREQY
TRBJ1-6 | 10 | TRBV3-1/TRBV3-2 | ASSHPDRGLH
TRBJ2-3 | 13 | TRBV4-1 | ASSQAGTSADTQY
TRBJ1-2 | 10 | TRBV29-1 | SVGGKSYGYT
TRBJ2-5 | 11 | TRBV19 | ASSMGDTETQY
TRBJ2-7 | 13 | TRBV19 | ASSPFAGNIYEQY
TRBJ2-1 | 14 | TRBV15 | ATSRVGGGIYNEQF
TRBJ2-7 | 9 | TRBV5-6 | ASSLAYEQY
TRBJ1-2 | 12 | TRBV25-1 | ASRNPSTGGGYT
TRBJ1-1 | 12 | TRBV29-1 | SVESKGVGTEAF
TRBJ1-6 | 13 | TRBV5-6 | ASSSTDRVRPPLH
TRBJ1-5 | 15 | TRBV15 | ATSRESAGTSNQPQH
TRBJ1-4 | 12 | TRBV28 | ASSLGRLNEKLF
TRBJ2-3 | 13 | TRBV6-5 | ATSIGQGSTDTQY
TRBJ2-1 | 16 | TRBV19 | ASSIGLAGGSSYNEQF
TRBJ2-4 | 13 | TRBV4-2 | ASSQDRLAADIQY
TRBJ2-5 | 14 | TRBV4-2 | ASSPEGGLMSETQY
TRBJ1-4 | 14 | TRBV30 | AWSRLRQSGNEKLF
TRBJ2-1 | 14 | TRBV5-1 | ASSFASGGPGNEQF
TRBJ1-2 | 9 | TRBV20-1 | SAKGQGPGS
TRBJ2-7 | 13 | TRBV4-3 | ASSQEQATYYEQY
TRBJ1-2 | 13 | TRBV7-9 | ASSRIWYSNYGYT
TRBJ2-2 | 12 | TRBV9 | ASSVIGGTGELF
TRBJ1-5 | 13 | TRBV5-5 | ASSLQVYSNQPQH
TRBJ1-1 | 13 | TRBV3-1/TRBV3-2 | ASSPQGAANTEAF
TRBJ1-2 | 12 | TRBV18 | ASSPRGEGYGYT
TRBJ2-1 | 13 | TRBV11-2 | ASSSTGSISNEQF
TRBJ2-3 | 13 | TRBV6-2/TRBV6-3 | ASSYGAREADTQY
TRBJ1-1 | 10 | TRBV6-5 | ASSYRGGMAF
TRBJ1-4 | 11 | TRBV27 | ASSLFGFEKLF
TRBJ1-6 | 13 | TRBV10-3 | ATREGLEDNSPLH
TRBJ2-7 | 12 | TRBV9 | ASSPTLTRNEQY
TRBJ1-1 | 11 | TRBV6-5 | AILADGGTEAF
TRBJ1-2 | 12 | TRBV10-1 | ASSDHRSNYGYT
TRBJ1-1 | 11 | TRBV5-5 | ASSLAVGTEAF
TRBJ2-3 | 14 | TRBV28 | ASSSSGGASTDTQY
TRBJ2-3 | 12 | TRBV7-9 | ASSLPDNTDTQY
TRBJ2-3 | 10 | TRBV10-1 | ASSNWEDTQY
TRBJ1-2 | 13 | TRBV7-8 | ASSLGPDTNYGYT
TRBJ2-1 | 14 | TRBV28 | ASSSGSLVTYNEQF